The 13 T cell receptor beta chains in this list originate from one sample, sequenced in a study of cytomegalovirus exposure and HLA in healthy donors. PCR used 60 Vbeta primers and 13 Jbeta primers. Only in-frame clones appear in the TCRdb table, and some are missing; sequencing was by immunoSEQ multiplex PCR. The repertoire holds 130,000 or so clones, about three quarters seen once, with roughly 3.1% in the top ten. The source material was PBMCs. Every receptor here comes from a man aged 30 to 45 in good health and CMV-seronegative.

This chain joins TRBV5-6 and TRBJ2-1, with TRBD2 matching over 16 bases. V lost 4 bases, J lost 2 bases, and 3 bases stayed unmatched. Germline-derived CDR1 and CDR2 are SGHDT and YYEEEE. The CDR3 has 17 residues. DNA for the CDR3: TGTGCCAGCAGCGCGGGACTAGCGGGAGGGCCCTACAATGAGCAGTTCTTC. Translation: CASSAGLAGGPYNEQFF.

The chain recombines TRBV10-3 with TRBJ1-4, with TRBD1 identical over 7 bases. The CDR3 runs to 20 residues. V lost 7 bases to trimming and J lost 0 bases; unmatched junction nucleotides: 20. CDR1 ENHRY and CDR2 SYGVKD come from the germline V gene. CDR3 in DNA: TGTGCCATCATCCGTAGACTACAGGGGAAACTACCACCAACTAATGAAAAACTGTTTTTT. Its translation: CAIIRRLQGKLPPTNEKLFF.

The chain links TRBV2 to TRBJ2-5, with 7 bases lining up with TRBD1. This CDR3 contains 14 residues. The trim removed 3 bases at V and 2 bases at J, leaving 3 bases unmatched. Germline loops: CDR1 SNHLY, CDR2 FYNNEI. In DNA, the CDR3 is TGTGCCAGCAGTGAGGGGACAGAACAAGAGACCCAGTACTTC. It yields the protein CASSEGTEQETQYF.

V gene TRBV18 combines with J gene TRBJ1-4; D is unresolved. Germline V gene data show CDR1 as KGHSH and CDR2 as LQKENI. Trimming removed 0 bases from V and 7 bases from J, with 6 bases in between. The CDR3 runs 13 residues. The CDR3 protein is CASSPPRSEKLFF. Here the CDR3 DNA reads TGTGCCAGCTCACCACCGCGGAGTGAAAAACTGTTTTTT. The complete variable domain, with remaining parts taken from reference TRBV18 and TRBJ1-4, reads NAGVMQNPRHLVRRRGQEARLRCSPMKGHSHVYWYRQLPEEGLKFMVYLQKENIIDESGMPKERFSAEFPKEGPSILRIQQVVRGDSAAYFCASSPPRSEKLFFGSGTQLSVL.

The CDR3 sequence: CASSASLKGLYEQYF. CDR3 bases: TGTGCCAGCAGTGCTTCTCTTAAGGGGCTCTACGAGCAGTACTTC. The chain uses TRBV27 and TRBJ2-7, with D perhaps matching TRBD1 (5 bases). V was trimmed by 5 bases and J by 3 bases, leaving 17 bases between them. The CDR3 consists of 15 residues. The germline CDR1 and CDR2 sequences are MNHEY and SMNVEV (reference sequence).

V is TRBV15 and J is TRBJ1-5; D may be TRBD1 (5 bases). V gave up 1 base and J gave up 3 bases, with 22 bases separating them. CDR3 length equals 19 residues. Germline V CDR1 and CDR2: LNHNV, YYDKDF (reference sequence). The CDR3 DNA reads TGTGCCACCAGCAGAGGGGACTGGGGACCGGGTCCCCTCAATCAGCCCCAGCATTTT. Translated, it gives CATSRGDWGPGPLNQPQHF.

Points on this clone: Other nucleotide sequences in the sample specify the same CDR3. V usage is TRBV6-4 and J usage is TRBJ2-3; TRBD2 is a possible D gene (7 bases). V was shortened by 0 bases and J by 2 bases, with 9 bases between the two germline ends. The CDR3 is 15 residues long. CDR1 is MRHNA, CDR2 SNTAGT, per germline. CDR3 in DNA: TGTGCCAGCAGTGACTCTGGGGGGGCCACAGATACGCAGTATTTT. This translates into CASSDSGGATDTQYF.

This clone was detected a few times. The chain uses TRBV5-1 and TRBJ1-2, with 10 bases lining up with TRBD1. J gave up 5 bases and V 0 bases, and 7 bases lay outside the gene matches. The CDR3 is 16 amino acids. CDR1 is SGHRS and CDR2 is YFSETQ in the germline V gene. This chain's CDR3 is CASSLEAGQGSYGYTF. The CDR3 region has the DNA TGCGCCAGCAGCTTGGAAGCGGGACAGGGGAGTTATGGCTACACCTTC.

This rearrangement joins TRBV10-3 to TRBJ2-5, with D possibly matching TRBD1 (6 bases). V was cut by 7 bases and J by 1 base, with 10 bases left in between. This CDR3 region has 13 residues. Germline loops: CDR1 ENHRY, CDR2 SYGVKD. CDR3 region: CAITGQPQETQYF. The CDR3 DNA sequence: TGTGCCATCACCGGACAGCCCCAAGAGACCCAGTACTTC.

DNA for the CDR3: TGTGCCAGCAGCTTAAGGGGGAACACTGAAGCTTTCTTT. It is translated as CASSLRGNTEAFF. The J gene is TRBJ1-1, the V gene TRBV7-8, with D possibly being TRBD1 (5 bases). V was pared by 2 bases and J by 1 base, with 5 bases between. In germline, CDR1 is SGHVS, CDR2 FQNEAQ. CDR3 length: 13 amino acids.

The chain uses TRBV30 and TRBJ2-7; D is unresolved. CDR3 length: 11 residues. Germline V gene lookup returns CDR1 GTSNPN and CDR2 SVGIG (reference sequence). V shed 2 bases and J shed 3 bases, with 5 bases lying between them. The CDR3 sequence: CAWSLSYEQYF. DNA of the CDR3: TGTGCCTGGAGTCTCAGCTACGAGCAGTACTTC.

V is TRBV6-5 and J is TRBJ2-1; 10 nucleotides align to TRBD2. Unmatched junction bases numbered 5, after V lost 1 base and J lost 5 bases. This CDR3 has 16 amino acids. The germline gives CDR1 MNHEY, CDR2 SVGAGI. CDR3 coding DNA: TGTGCCAGCAGTTACTTCGAGACTAGCGGGCACAATGAGCAGTTCTTC. Protein sequence: CASSYFETSGHNEQFF.

This clone has only a few counts. The chain recombines TRBV7-9 with TRBJ2-5; 12 nucleotides agree with TRBD2. Germline V gives CDR1 SEHNR, CDR2 FQNEAQ (reference sequence). Germline trimming cut 4 bases from V and 4 bases from J; bases unmatched to any gene: 7. The CDR3 consists of 16 residues. The CDR3 loop reads CASSSPLAGGRETQYF. CDR3 nucleotides: TGTGCCAGCAGCTCACCCCTAGCGGGGGGGCGAGAGACCCAGTACTTC.